These T cell receptor beta chains were read from a single sample in a study of T cell changes during pregnancy in multiple sclerosis. Produced via immunoSEQ multiplex PCR; TCRdb's table is partial and in-frame only. The table shows about 33,000 clones, with around 93% occurring only once. The sample was CD4+ T cells from peripheral blood mononuclear cells, taken in the third trimester of pregnancy. Source of these receptors: a female donor in good health, enrolled as a control in a pregnancy study. The CDR3 runs from the conserved cysteine through the conserved F or W. D genes are given only for firm matches. Rows give clone size only sometimes, using once, few, many, or a class for an expanded clone.

d_gene: TRBD1; v_gene: TRBV25-1; j_gene: TRBJ1-5; len: 14; abundance: -; CDR3nt: TGTGCCAGCAGTGAGGACAGGGGAGATCAGCCCCAGCATTTT; CDR3aa: CASSEDRGDQPQHF
d_gene: -; v_gene: TRBV10-1; j_gene: TRBJ1-1; len: 14; abundance: -; CDR3nt: TGCGCCAGCAGAACCGGACAGTTGAACACTGAAGCTTTCTTT; CDR3aa: CASRTGQLNTEAFF
d_gene: -; v_gene: TRBV5-1; j_gene: TRBJ1-1; len: 19; abundance: -; CDR3nt: TGCGCCAGCAGCCTGGGTCCCCGGACAGCGCGATTTATGAACACTGAAGCTTTCTTT; CDR3aa: CASSLGPRTARFMNTEAFF
d_gene: TRBD1; v_gene: TRBV4-3; j_gene: TRBJ2-2; len: 15; abundance: -; CDR3nt: TGCGCCAGCAGCTCCGGACAGGAGAACACCGGGGAGCTGTTTTTT; CDR3aa: CASSSGQENTGELFF
d_gene: TRBD2; v_gene: TRBV19; j_gene: TRBJ2-3; len: 15; abundance: -; CDR3nt: TGTGCCAGTAGCCTCAGGCGGGGGGCCGGAGATACGCAGTATTTT; CDR3aa: CASSLRRGAGDTQYF
d_gene: -; v_gene: TRBV15; j_gene: TRBJ1-6; len: 14; abundance: -; CDR3nt: TGTGCCACCAGCAGAGATCCAGGGAATTCACCCCTCCACTTT; CDR3aa: CATSRDPGNSPLHF
d_gene: -; v_gene: TRBV28; j_gene: TRBJ1-1; len: 12; abundance: -; CDR3nt: TGTGCCAGCACCGGGGGGGGCACTGAAGCTTTCTTT; CDR3aa: CASTGGGTEAFF
d_gene: TRBD2; v_gene: TRBV4-1; j_gene: TRBJ2-3; len: 16; abundance: -; CDR3nt: TGCGCCAGCAGCCAAGATCCCGTCCTAGCGGGAGATACGCAGTATTTT; CDR3aa: CASSQDPVLAGDTQYF
d_gene: -; v_gene: TRBV21-1; j_gene: TRBJ2-5; len: 16; abundance: -; CDR3nt: TGTGCCAGCAGCAAATGGAGGTCGGGGAACGGGGAGACCCAGTACTTC; CDR3aa: CASSKWRSGNGETQYF
d_gene: -; v_gene: TRBV28; j_gene: TRBJ2-7; len: 12; abundance: -; CDR3nt: TGTGCCAGCAACGGGATCTCCTACGAGCAGTACTTC; CDR3aa: CASNGISYEQYF
d_gene: -; v_gene: TRBV7-6; j_gene: TRBJ1-5; len: 15; abundance: once; CDR3nt: TGTGCCAGCAGCCCCATGGGAGGGGGCAATCAGCCCCAGCATTTT; CDR3aa: CASSPMGGGNQPQHF
d_gene: TRBD1; v_gene: TRBV5-4; j_gene: TRBJ1-2; len: 15; abundance: -; CDR3nt: TGTGCCAGCAGCTTGGATACAGGGGATAACTATGGCTACACCTTC; CDR3aa: CASSLDTGDNYGYTF
d_gene: -; v_gene: TRBV6-1; j_gene: TRBJ2-7; len: 15; abundance: -; CDR3nt: TGTGCCAGCAGTGAAGGGGTAAGGGGGTCCTACGAGCAGTACTTC; CDR3aa: CASSEGVRGSYEQYF
d_gene: TRBD1; v_gene: TRBV28; j_gene: TRBJ1-1; len: 16; abundance: -; CDR3nt: TGTGCCAGCAGTTTATTTTTGACAGGGAGTCGGGCTGAAGCTTTCTTT; CDR3aa: CASSLFLTGSRAEAFF
d_gene: -; v_gene: TRBV7-9; j_gene: TRBJ1-6; len: 13; abundance: few; CDR3nt: TGTGCCAGCAGCCCCCGGGACTCTTCACCCCTCCACTTT; CDR3aa: CASSPRDSSPLHF
d_gene: -; v_gene: TRBV19; j_gene: TRBJ1-6; len: 14; abundance: -; CDR3nt: TGTGCCAGTAGTATTGGGCAGAATTTTTCACCCCTCCACTTT; CDR3aa: CASSIGQNFSPLHF
d_gene: -; v_gene: TRBV6-5; j_gene: TRBJ1-2; len: 13; abundance: -; CDR3nt: TGTGCCAGCAAACCGGAGCAGGGACTTGGCTACACCTTC; CDR3aa: CASKPEQGLGYTF
d_gene: -; v_gene: TRBV5-1; j_gene: TRBJ1-1; len: 15; abundance: few; CDR3nt: TGCGCCAGCAGCTTACAGGGTTTTGCAACCACTGAAGCTTTCTTT; CDR3aa: CASSLQGFATTEAFF
d_gene: -; v_gene: TRBV6-5; j_gene: TRBJ2-1; len: 13; abundance: -; CDR3nt: TGTGCCAGCAGGAGACAGTCCTACAATGAGCAGTTCTTC; CDR3aa: CASRRQSYNEQFF